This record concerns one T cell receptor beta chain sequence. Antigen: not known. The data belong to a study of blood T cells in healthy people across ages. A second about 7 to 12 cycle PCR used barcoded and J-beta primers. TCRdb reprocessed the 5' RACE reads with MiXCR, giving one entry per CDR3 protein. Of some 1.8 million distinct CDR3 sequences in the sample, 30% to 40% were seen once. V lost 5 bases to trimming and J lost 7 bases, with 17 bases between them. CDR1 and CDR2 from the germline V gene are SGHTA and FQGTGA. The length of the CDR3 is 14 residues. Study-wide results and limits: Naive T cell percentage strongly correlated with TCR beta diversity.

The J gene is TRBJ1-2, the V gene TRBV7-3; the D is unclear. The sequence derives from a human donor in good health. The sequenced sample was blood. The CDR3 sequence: CASSLGLSDGGYTF. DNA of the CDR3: TGTGCCAGCAGCCTTGGACTCTCGGATGGTGGCTACACCTTC.